This T cell receptor beta chain was documented in a study of T cell changes during pregnancy in multiple sclerosis. Generated by immunoSEQ multiplex PCR, the TCRdb table keeps only in-frame clones and is missing some. The sample has roughly 100,000 clones, less than 95% seen once; the top ten hold less than 2%. In germline, CDR1 is LNHNV, CDR2 YYDKDF (reference sequence). With V trimmed by 0 bases and J by 5 bases, 10 bases remained unmatched. The CDR3 length is 17 residues. The sequencing used peripheral blood, collected after pregnancy. This sequence originates from a female donor with multiple sclerosis, enrolled in a pregnancy study. V is TRBV15 and J is TRBJ2-7; 10 nucleotides match TRBD2. The CDR3 is CATSRDSSGRAVDEQYF. For the CDR3, the DNA is TGTGCCACCAGCAGAGATTCCAGCGGGAGGGCCGTCGACGAGCAGTACTTC.